The 7 T cell receptor beta chains reported below all come from one sample, sequenced in a study of cytomegalovirus exposure and HLA in healthy donors. The PCR was carried out with 60 Vbeta primers and 13 Jbeta primers. This table comes from immunoSEQ multiplex PCR, and its TCRdb copy is limited to in-frame clones, with some not included. The profile shows more than 200,000 clones, less than 85% of them singletons. Input material: PBMCs. These receptors were taken from a girl aged 2-10 years in good health and CMV-seronegative.

V gene TRBV4-1 combines with J gene TRBJ1-4; unclear D gene. The CDR3 has 17 residues. V lost 4 bases to trimming and J lost 0 bases, with 15 bases between them. Germline CDR1 is MGHRA and CDR2 is YSYEKL. CDR3 region: CASSPTMGTTTNEKLFF. The CDR3 region has the DNA TGCGCCAGCAGCCCTACTATGGGTACCACAACTAATGAAAAACTGTTTTTT.

The chain carries TRBV5-1 and TRBJ2-6, with D uncertain. Deletions cut 4 bases from V and 4 bases from J, with 12 bases between. Germline V gene sequence: CDR1 SGHRS, CDR2 YFSETQ. The CDR3 runs to 15 residues. In DNA form, the CDR3 reads TGCGCCAGCAGCCGCACTACCTGGGGGGCCAACGTCCTGACTTTC. Encoded protein: CASSRTTWGANVLTF.

CDR3 residues: CASSPWGGNTEAFF. Here the CDR3 DNA reads TGTGCCAGCTCACCATGGGGCGGAAACACTGAAGCTTTCTTT. The chain has TRBV18 and TRBJ1-1, with D possibly being TRBD1 (5 bases). CDR3 length: 14 residues. Germline lookup yields CDR1 KGHSH and CDR2 LQKENI. Trimming removed 2 bases at V and 2 bases at J, with 9 bases between. Drawing the rest from reference TRBV18 and TRBJ1-1, the complete variable domain is NAGVMQNPRHLVRRRGQEARLRCSPMKGHSHVYWYRQLPEEGLKFMVYLQKENIIDESGMPKERFSAEFPKEGPSILRIQQVVRGDSAAYFCASSPWGGNTEAFFGQGTRLTVV.

This chain uses TRBV2 with TRBJ2-1; TRBD1 might be the D (6 bases). Trimming removed 7 bases at V and 2 bases at J, with 12 bases between. The CDR3 is 14 residues long. The V gene's germline CDR1 is SNHLY and CDR2 FYNNEI. DNA for the CDR3: TGTGCCAGCAATTCGAGGGGGACCTACAATGAGCAGTTCTTC. Amino acid sequence: CASNSRGTYNEQFF.

The chain uses TRBV2 and TRBJ2-3; 12 bases match TRBD2. The trim removed 8 bases at V and 4 bases at J, leaving 7 bases unmatched. This CDR3 is 15 amino acids long. CDR1 is SNHLY and CDR2 is FYNNEI in the germline V gene. The CDR3 sequence is CASRASGGGPDTQYF. The CDR3 DNA reads as TGTGCCAGCCGGGCTAGCGGGGGGGGGCCAGATACGCAGTATTTT.

This rearrangement joins TRBV28 to TRBJ2-7; 13 nucleotides align to TRBD2. In germline, CDR1 is MDHEN, CDR2 SYDVKM. Trimming cost V 5 bases and J 5 bases; bases outside gene matches: 6. The CDR3 extends over 15 amino acids. This CDR3 reads CASSPRTSGSNEQYF. As DNA, the CDR3 is TGTGCCAGCAGTCCTCGGACTAGCGGGAGCAACGAGCAGTACTTC.

The DNA for the CDR3 is TGCACCAGCAGCTCACACCCACCCACAGGGGAGAGAAACACCATATATTTT. It yields the protein CTSSSHPPTGERNTIYF. This rearrangement joins TRBV1 to TRBJ1-3; the D call TRBD1 from the table was never checked on the DNA. TRBV1 is deemed a pseudogene. This CDR3 spans 17 amino acids.